This T cell receptor (beta chain) originates from a study of shared clonotypes between healthy human individuals. On the study more broadly: Donor composition was a couple of women and a few men, aged 18 to 49. Study observations and caveats: Clonotypes not shared had lower generation probabilities than those common to all four donors. Sharing across four donors was highest in naive CD4 (around 5%) and lowest in memory CD8 (around 0.4%).

Regarding this clone: Its target is unknown.

This CDR3 spans 14 amino acids. V was shortened by 0 bases and J by 8 bases, with 14 bases between the two germline ends. CDR1 SGHNT and CDR2 YYREEE come from the germline V gene (reference sequence). The repertoire was sequenced with immunoSEQ multiplex PCR; TCRdb's copy has only in-frame clones and lacks some. The table includes around 2,000,000 clones, roughly 94% detected once. This clonotype originated in a man aged 18 to 30 in good health. The chain recombines TRBV5-4 with TRBJ1-2; D call uncertain. The sample consisted of naive CD4+ T cells sorted from blood. Specified subset: CD45RA+ positively selected. CDR3 amino acids: CASSLVAGPGGYTF. The CDR3, as DNA: TGTGCCAGCAGCTTGGTTGCAGGACCGGGAGGCTACACCTTC.